This is a list of T cell receptor beta chains from one sample in a study of shared clonotypes between healthy human individuals. Measured with immunoSEQ multiplex PCR; TCRdb has only the in-frame clones, and not every one. Of 330,000 or so clones listed, 73% are singletons. The sequencing sample was made of memory CD4+ T cells sorted from blood. These receptor sequences come from a man aged 30 to 39 in good health. Each CDR3 is given with its conserved first and last residue. D genes are given only for firm matches. Size is omitted from some rows. Given values are once, few, many or a class for expanded clones.

D: .
J: TRBJ2-1
size: .
V: TRBV6-5
DNA: TGTGCCAGCAGTTACGGGCCTTTATACAATGAGCAGTTCTTC
CDR3: CASSYGPLYNEQFF

D: .
J: TRBJ1-1
size: .
V: TRBV18
DNA: TGTGCCAGCTCACAGGGCCCAGAAACTGAAGCTTTCTTT
CDR3: CASSQGPETEAFF

D: TRBD2
J: TRBJ2-3
size: few
V: TRBV7-8
DNA: TGTGCCAGCAGCCCCCGGGAGGGGGGTCGTGCAGATACGCAGTATTTT
CDR3: CASSPREGGRADTQYF

D: .
J: TRBJ2-7
size: .
V: TRBV5-4
DNA: TGTGCCAGCAGCTTGGGTCTGGGCGTAACCTACGAGCAGTACTTC
CDR3: CASSLGLGVTYEQYF

D: .
J: TRBJ2-7
size: .
V: TRBV6-6
DNA: TGTGCCAGCAGTTCCCCGGTCCTAGTTGGTTACGAGCAGTACTTC
CDR3: CASSSPVLVGYEQYF

D: .
J: TRBJ1-5
size: .
V: TRBV10-3
DNA: TGTGCCATCAGTGAGCCTGGGGAGGATAGCAATCAGCCCCAGCATTTT
CDR3: CAISEPGEDSNQPQHF

D: .
J: TRBJ1-5
size: .
V: TRBV6-6
DNA: TGTGCCAGCAGGAAGGGAGGGTTTTTCCCCCATCAGCCCCAGCATTTT
CDR3: CASRKGGFFPHQPQHF

D: .
J: TRBJ1-1
size: .
V: TRBV4-1
DNA: TGCGCCAGCAGCCAAGATGCTGGGAGGGCTTTCTTT
CDR3: CASSQDAGRAFF

D: .
J: TRBJ2-3
size: few
V: TRBV5-1
DNA: TGCGCCAGCAGCCTAAACTCAGATACGCAGTATTTT
CDR3: CASSLNSDTQYF

D: .
J: TRBJ2-7
size: .
V: TRBV28
DNA: TGTGCCAGCATCCCCGGGGGTCAAAGCTACGAGCAGTACTTC
CDR3: CASIPGGQSYEQYF

D: .
J: TRBJ2-5
size: .
V: TRBV5-1
DNA: TGCGCCACATCCCCGGGAGATAGTTCGCCGGAGACCCAGTACTTC
CDR3: CATSPGDSSPETQYF

D: .
J: TRBJ1-5
size: .
V: TRBV5-1
DNA: TGCGCCAGCAGCTTAGGGGTGATCGGGCAGCCCCAGCATTTT
CDR3: CASSLGVIGQPQHF

D: TRBD1
J: TRBJ2-7
size: .
V: TRBV7-6
DNA: TGTGCCAGCAGCTTAGCGTTCCGGGACAGGGGTGACGAGCAGTACTTC
CDR3: CASSLAFRDRGDEQYF

D: .
J: TRBJ2-4
size: .
V: TRBV19
DNA: TGTGCCAGTAGTATTGAGGGGCCCTCTACACCGATTCAGTACTTC
CDR3: CASSIEGPSTPIQYF

D: TRBD2
J: TRBJ2-7
size: few
V: TRBV29-1
DNA: TGCAGCGTTGCAAGGGGGACTAGCGGGTACGAGCAGTACTTC
CDR3: CSVARGTSGYEQYF

D: .
J: TRBJ2-3
size: .
V: TRBV6-1
DNA: TGTGCCAGCAGTTTAATAGGTGACAAGAGACTGTATTTT
CDR3: CASSLIGDKRLYF

D: .
J: TRBJ2-4
size: .
V: TRBV27
DNA: TGTGCCAGCAGTTATAAAGGGGACCGGGAAAACATTCAGTACTTC
CDR3: CASSYKGDRENIQYF

D: .
J: TRBJ2-7
size: few
V: TRBV2
DNA: TGTGCCAGCAGTGGAGATCAGGGTAACGAGCAGTACTTC
CDR3: CASSGDQGNEQYF

D: TRBD1
J: TRBJ1-1
size: .
V: TRBV27
DNA: TGTGCCAGCAGAGAGGAGACAGGGGTTGGGACTGAAGCTTTCTTT
CDR3: CASREETGVGTEAFF

D: TRBD1
J: TRBJ2-2
size: .
V: TRBV2
DNA: TGTGCCAGCAGTGATATGGGTAGAGACAGGGGGGCCACCGGGGAGCTGTTTTTT
CDR3: CASSDMGRDRGATGELFF

D: TRBD2
J: TRBJ2-5
size: .
V: TRBV5-1
DNA: TGCGCCAGCAGTTTGGGACTAGCGGTAAAAGAGACCCAGTACTTC
CDR3: CASSLGLAVKETQYF

D: .
J: TRBJ1-5
size: few
V: TRBV5-1
DNA: TGCGCCAGCAGCCAATCAGGGGTCGGCAATCAGCCCCAGCATTTT
CDR3: CASSQSGVGNQPQHF

D: .
J: TRBJ1-1
size: .
V: TRBV5-1
DNA: TGCGCCAGCAGCTTGGCCAGCAAGAACACTGAAGCTTTCTTT
CDR3: CASSLASKNTEAFF

D: .
J: TRBJ2-7
size: once
V: TRBV18
DNA: TGTGCCAGCTCACCGACCCGGGGTAGCTCCTACGAGCAGTACTTC
CDR3: CASSPTRGSSYEQYF

D: TRBD1
J: TRBJ2-6
size: few
V: TRBV27
DNA: TGTGCCAGCACCGCAGACAGGGCTGGGGCCAACGTCCTGACTTTC
CDR3: CASTADRAGANVLTF

D: TRBD2
J: TRBJ2-4
size: .
V: TRBV27
DNA: TGTGCCAGCAGTTCCCGACTAGCGGGAGCCAAAAACATTCAGTACTTC
CDR3: CASSSRLAGAKNIQYF

D: TRBD1
J: TRBJ1-4
size: .
V: TRBV4-3
DNA: TGCGCCAGCAGCCACGGGACAGGTGAAAAACTGTTTTTT
CDR3: CASSHGTGEKLFF

D: .
J: TRBJ2-7
size: .
V: TRBV19
DNA: TGTGCCAGTAGCCAGAGTACGAACGAGCAGTACTTC
CDR3: CASSQSTNEQYF

D: .
J: TRBJ2-1
size: once
V: TRBV30
DNA: TGTGCCTGGAGTAAACGGGACCATCGCTCCTACAATGAGCAGTTCTTC
CDR3: CAWSKRDHRSYNEQFF

D: .
J: TRBJ2-7
size: few
V: TRBV7-9
DNA: TGTGCCAGCAGCCGACAGGCCCGCTACGAGCAGTACTTC
CDR3: CASSRQARYEQYF

D: .
J: TRBJ2-2
size: .
V: TRBV7-9
DNA: TGTGCCAGCAGCTTCGGGAGTCTAGGCACCGGGGAGCTGTTTTTT
CDR3: CASSFGSLGTGELFF

D: .
J: TRBJ1-2
size: .
V: TRBV30
DNA: TGTGCCTGGATTTCGGGGAAGACTAACTATGGCTACACCTTC
CDR3: CAWISGKTNYGYTF

D: .
J: TRBJ2-7
size: .
V: TRBV28
DNA: TGTGCCAGCAGTTTATGGGAAACAGGGACCTACGAGCAGTACTTC
CDR3: CASSLWETGTYEQYF

D: TRBD2
J: TRBJ2-1
size: .
V: TRBV6-5
DNA: TGTGCCAGCACTAGACTAGCGGGAAGGAATGAGCAGTTCTTC
CDR3: CASTRLAGRNEQFF

D: TRBD1
J: TRBJ2-7
size: .
V: TRBV10-2
DNA: TGCGCCAGCAGTCGGACAGGGATCCCAAACGAGCAGTACTTC
CDR3: CASSRTGIPNEQYF